The 3 T cell receptor beta chains in this list originate from one sample, sequenced in a study of cytomegalovirus exposure and HLA in healthy donors. The study ran its PCR with 60 Vbeta and 13 Jbeta primers. Sequencing was performed with immunoSEQ multiplex PCR; in TCRdb, only in-frame clones are kept and a portion is missing. The table shows roughly 130,000 clones, with 70% to 75% occurring only once. The sequencing sample was made of PBMCs. The source is a woman aged 40 to 50 in good health and CMV-seropositive.

The rearrangement links TRBV7-9 to TRBJ1-6, with D hard to call. Deletions cut 5 bases from V and 12 bases from J, with 14 bases between. Germline CDR1 and CDR2: SEHNR and FQNEAQ (reference sequence). The CDR3 totals 13 residues. CDR3 sequence reads: CASSQRGSEPLHF. CDR3 DNA sequence: TGTGCCAGCAGCCAGCGGGGATCGGAACCCCTCCACTTT.

This clone was counted a single time. This sequence joins TRBV7-2 and TRBJ1-2, with 10 nucleotides matching TRBD1. The V gene end was trimmed by 7 bases and the J gene end by 6 bases; junction bases not matched to a gene: 17. The CDR3 contains 17 residues. Looked up from germline, CDR1 is SGHTA and CDR2 is FQGNSA. The CDR3 loop reads CASTLTRAGTGVDGYTF. In nucleotides, the CDR3 is TGTGCCAGCACCCTAACACGCGCCGGGACAGGGGTAGATGGCTACACCTTC.

The V gene is TRBV4-3, the J gene TRBJ2-3; TRBD1 is a possible D gene (5 bases). Trimming removed 1 base from V and 4 bases from J, with 6 bases in between. The CDR3 loop spans 13 amino acids. Germline V gene sequence: CDR1 LGHNA, CDR2 YSLEER. The CDR3 nucleotides are TGCGCCAGCAGCCAAGCCAGGGCAGATACGCAGTATTTT. Its protein is CASSQARADTQYF.